This TCR beta chain came from a study of T-cell memory formation after mild COVID-19 (dated by TCRdb to about 2021). Regarding the research as a whole: TCR sequence clusters from the two donors were largely donor specific. Longitudinal TCRalpha and TCRbeta repertoire sequencing tracked T-cell clones expanding and contracting after mild COVID-19 in a couple of donors. Two young, previously healthy adult volunteers, one female and one male, were included in the cohort. What the work shows at the level of the full study, not this receptor alone: Clones contracting from day 15 to 85 had balanced CD4/CD8 phenotypes, while a second wave expanding from day 15 to 37 was biased towards CD4+. Some responding clones were detected in pre-infection memory, suggesting pre-existing cross-reactive memory T cells joined the SARS-CoV-2 response. The study included only a couple of mild cases, and larger cohorts that include severe cases with pre-infection samples were judged to be necessary. SARS-CoV-2 specificity of the second-wave clones peaking on day 37 was not confirmed. Contracting CD4+ clones were found mainly in CM and EM memory subsets, while CD8+ clones were enriched in EMRA.

This clonotype has a handful of counts. The specificity of this receptor is unknown. No base quality values were provided; no much bigger clone lies one nucleotide off. The sample was run on an Illumina NovaSeq 6000. TCRalpha and TCRbeta cDNA libraries were constructed by 5'RACE with constant-segment primers, with sample barcodes and unique molecular identifiers being introduced. RNA was extracted from every sample with Trizol reagent. Libraries were amplified in two PCR steps, with a second sample barcode and Illumina TruSeq adapters added in the second step. Libraries were sequenced on an Illumina NovaSeq with 2 x 150 bp paired-end reads. In the source study's methods: With migec v1.2.7, reads were demultiplexed and then collapsed into UMI-guided consensus sequences. Using mixcr v2.1.11, the UMI consensuses were aligned to TRA and TRB V and J templates and assembled into clonotypes. Clonotypes were classified as expanded or contracted when called significant by both edgeR and NoisET, with noise models trained on biological replicates. For edgeR calls, the cutoffs were a false discovery rate-adjusted p below 0.01 and a log2 fold-change threshold of 1. As an exploratory analysis of dynamics, max-normalized trajectories of the 1000 most abundant clonotypes were examined with PCA combined with hierarchical clustering. Separately sequenced CD4+ and CD8+ repertoires were used to assign the CD4 or CD8 phenotype of responding clones. TCRdb reprocessing: public reads trimmed at Q25 with fastp, clones called with MiXCR, in-frame beta chains kept. CDR3 protein sequences are deduplicated, and each keeps its most common genes and DNA. The V and J calls and clone size are TCRdb's, not the authors'. The sample table shows 300,000 to 400,000 distinct CDR3 sequences, and about 16% are seen once. The ten largest make up 20% to 25% of the sample.

Ficoll-Paque density gradient centrifugation was used to isolate PBMCs. The junction carries 11 bases between V and J, which are trimmed by 1 base and 7 bases respectively. From cysteine to phenylalanine, the CDR3 is 13 amino acids long. The kept DNA is CDR3 alone, 39 bases in frame from the first base. Via the germline V gene (reference sequence), CDR1 is GTSNPN and CDR2 SVGIG. The sequence came from a man younger than 35 who had mild COVID-19 (a few samples of this study predate the infection). The sample titles of this study are shuffled in the database, so cell type and time point are left out; the donor was told from shared clones. This sequence uses TRBV30 and TRBJ2-1; the D gene is not confidently resolved. Sequencing input: PBMCs or a T cell subset sorted from them (not recorded which). The CDR3 protein sequence reads: CAWSGLGLNEQFF. The DNA sequence is as follows: TGTGCCTGGAGTGGATTGGGCCTTAATGAGCAGTTCTTC.